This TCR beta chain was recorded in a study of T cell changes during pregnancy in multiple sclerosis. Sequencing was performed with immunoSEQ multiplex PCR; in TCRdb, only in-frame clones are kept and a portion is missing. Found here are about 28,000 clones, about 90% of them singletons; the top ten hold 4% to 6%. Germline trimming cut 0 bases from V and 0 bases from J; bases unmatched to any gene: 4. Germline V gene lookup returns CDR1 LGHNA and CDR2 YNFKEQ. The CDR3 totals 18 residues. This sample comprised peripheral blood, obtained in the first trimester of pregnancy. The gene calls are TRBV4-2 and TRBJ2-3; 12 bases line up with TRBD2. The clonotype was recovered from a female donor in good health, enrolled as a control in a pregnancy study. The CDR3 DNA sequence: TGTGCCAGCAGCCAAGATCGGGGGACTAGCGGGAGCACAGATACGCAGTATTTT. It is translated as CASSQDRGTSGSTDTQYF.